One sample yielded the 24 T cell receptor beta chains listed below, sequenced in a study of CD8 T cells in ankylosing spondylitis. Study-wide findings and caveats: Blood of patients with ankylosing spondylitis appeared to be characterized by a TCR beta motif of eight highly homologous variants.

TCRdb re-derived calls from the 5' RACE reads in MiXCR, one entry per CDR3 protein. Among 400,000 to 450,000 distinct CDR3 sequences listed, roughly a sixth were seen once. For these receptors, no antigen is known. The sequenced sample was blood, either unsorted or a sorted T cell fraction (not recorded which). The receptors stem from a male donor with ankylosing spondylitis.

This clonotype was recorded a few times. The rearrangement joins TRBV6-5 to TRBJ2-4; D gene unclear. The CDR3 sequence is 17 residues long. With 0 bases removed from V and 1 base from J, the gap between germline ends came to 13 bases. Per the germline V gene, CDR1 is MNHEY and CDR2 is SVGAGI. CDR3 protein: CASSYSLSVAAKNIQYF. Written as DNA, the CDR3 is TGTGCCAGCAGTTACTCGCTGTCAGTTGCGGCCAAAAACATTCAGTACTTC.

The chain uses TRBV4-2 and TRBJ1-5; 8 positions match TRBD1. Germline loops: CDR1 LGHNA, CDR2 YNFKEQ. After removal of 0 bases from V and 6 bases from J, the junction contained 4 bases not matched to a gene. CDR3 length equals 15 residues. CDR3 nucleotides: TGTGCCAGCAGCCAAGACGGACAGGGAGGTCAGCCCCAGCATTTT. Its translation: CASSQDGQGGQPQHF.

This clonotype turned up a few times. The genes are TRBV30 and TRBJ1-5; tentative D call: TRBD1 (5 bases). CDR1 GTSNPN and CDR2 SVGIG come from the germline V gene (reference sequence). Trimming took off 5 bases at V and 1 base at J, with 15 bases between the two ends. CDR3 length: 15 residues. CDR3: CAWAKGNPSNQPQHF. In DNA form, the CDR3 reads TGTGCCTGGGCCAAGGGGAACCCAAGCAATCAGCCCCAGCATTTT.

This clonotype was seen more than once but under ten times. J is TRBJ2-1 and V is TRBV6-2 or TRBV6-3; D gene ambiguous. The CDR3 is 12 amino acids. Germline CDR1 MNHEY, CDR2 SVGEGT. V was shortened by 8 bases and J by 4 bases, with 9 bases between the two germline ends. This CDR3 reads CASGRRYNEQFF. The CDR3 DNA reads TGTGCCAGCGGGCGGAGATACAATGAGCAGTTCTTC.

There are a few counts of this clonotype. The V gene is TRBV2, the J gene TRBJ2-3; D possibly matches TRBD1 or TRBD2 (5 bases each). This CDR3 has 12 residues. Trimming left V 7 bases short and J 7 bases short, with 12 bases between. Germline CDR1 is SNHLY and CDR2 is FYNNEI. CDR3 residues: CASTGEGHTQYF. DNA of the CDR3: TGTGCCAGCACCGGTGAGGGGCATACGCAGTATTTT. The full variable domain, completed using reference TRBV2 and TRBJ2-3, is EPEVTQTPSHQVTQMGQEVILRCVPISNHLYFYWYRQILGQKVEFLVSFYNNEISEKSEIFDDQFSVERPDGSNFTLKIRSTKLEDSAMYFCASTGEGHTQYFGPGTRLTVL.

The V gene is TRBV20-1, the J gene TRBJ2-4; tentatively, D is TRBD2 (5 bases). V was shortened by 0 bases and J by 4 bases, with 10 bases between the two germline ends. The CDR3 has 14 amino acids. Germline CDR1 is DFQATT and CDR2 is SNEGSKA (reference sequence). The CDR3 bases are TGCAGTGCTAGAGATGTTAGCGAAAAAAACATTCAGTACTTC. Protein product: CSARDVSEKNIQYF.

This clonotype was found a few times. The gene calls are TRBV2 and TRBJ1-1; 8 nucleotides match TRBD1. Per the germline V gene, CDR1 is SNHLY and CDR2 is FYNNEI. The CDR3 contains 14 residues. The J segment lost 7 bases and the V segment lost 9 bases, leaving 13 bases of the junction unmatched. CDR3: CASHPNTGGNEAFF. Written as DNA, the CDR3 is TGTGCCAGTCATCCCAATACAGGGGGAAATGAAGCTTTCTTT. Based on the CDR3 plus reference TRBV2 and TRBJ1-1, the full variable domain is EPEVTQTPSHQVTQMGQEVILRCVPISNHLYFYWYRQILGQKVEFLVSFYNNEISEKSEIFDDQFSVERPDGSNFTLKIRSTKLEDSAMYFCASHPNTGGNEAFFGQGTRLTVV.

This clonotype has just a few counts. The rearrangement joins TRBV19 to TRBJ1-1, with unresolved D. CDR1 is LNHDA, CDR2 SQIVND, per germline (reference sequence). This CDR3 spans 12 amino acids. The V and J ends lost 5 bases and 7 bases respectively, with 11 bases between them. CDR3: CASSPDGSEAFF. CDR3 sequence (DNA): TGTGCCAGTAGTCCGGACGGAAGTGAAGCTTTCTTT.

This clonotype appeared many times. The chain combines TRBV20-1 with TRBJ2-1; TRBD2 matches 8 bases. This CDR3 spans 13 amino acids. J lost 8 bases, V lost 6 bases, and 9 bases had no gene match. CDR1 DFQATT and CDR2 SNEGSKA come from the germline V gene (reference sequence). CDR3 in DNA: TGCAGTGCCCAAAGGGCGGGGGGCGATGAGCAGTTCTTC. Residues: CSAQRAGGDEQFF.

This clonotype was recorded many times. The V and J genes are TRBV6-2 or TRBV6-3 and TRBJ2-7; 8 nucleotides line up with TRBD1. Germline CDR1 is MNHEY and CDR2 is SVGEGT. V dropped 0 bases and J dropped 1; count of bases not matched to a gene: 8. The CDR3 contains 17 residues. The CDR3 coding sequence is TGTGCCAGCAGTTACTCCCATCAGGGGGCCGGATCCTACGAGCAGTACTTC. Translating it yields CASSYSHQGAGSYEQYF.

This sequence joins TRBV2 and TRBJ2-7; 10 nucleotides line up with TRBD1. The CDR3 covers 19 residues. V lost 6 bases, J lost 4 bases, and 21 bases stayed unmatched. Germline V gene lookup returns CDR1 SNHLY and CDR2 FYNNEI. The CDR3 sequence is CASSTPGQGPGGAWYEQYF. CDR3 DNA sequence: TGTGCCAGCAGCACTCCGGGACAGGGGCCTGGGGGTGCGTGGTACGAGCAGTACTTC.

The genes are TRBV18 and TRBJ2-1, with TRBD1 matching 10 bases. CDR1 and CDR2 from the germline V gene are KGHSH and LQKENI. This CDR3 spans 13 amino acids. V dropped 4 bases and J dropped 7; count of bases not matched to a gene: 1. The CDR3 DNA reads as TGTGCCAGCTCACGACAGGGGGCAAATGAGCAGTTCTTC. Protein: CASSRQGANEQFF.

This clonotype was seen a few times. The genes are TRBV5-1 and TRBJ1-1, with D unresolved. V was shortened by 3 bases and J by 0 bases, with 12 bases between the two germline ends. Germline V gene data show CDR1 as SGHRS and CDR2 as YFSETQ. The CDR3 runs to 15 residues. The CDR3 DNA reads as TGCGCCAGCAGCTCCGGGCCGAGCATGAACACTGAAGCTTTCTTT. As protein: CASSSGPSMNTEAFF.

Only a few counts were recorded for this clonotype. The genes are TRBV7-9 and TRBJ1-3; D gene uncertain. CDR1 SEHNR and CDR2 FQNEAQ come from the germline V gene (reference sequence). This CDR3 comprises 13 residues. V lost 4 bases, J lost 4 bases, and 8 bases lay in between. This CDR3 is CASSSGLGNTIYF. In DNA, the CDR3 is TGTGCCAGCAGCTCGGGCTTAGGAAACACCATATATTTT.

V is TRBV5-1 and J is TRBJ2-1; 12 bases fit TRBD2. With 3 bases clipped from V and 7 bases from J, the junction kept 8 bases outside the gene matches. The CDR3 sequence is 16 residues long. Per the germline V gene, CDR1 is SGHRS and CDR2 is YFSETQ. The CDR3 DNA sequence: TGCGCCAGCAGCTCGGTGGCTAGCGGGGGGGGGAATGAGCAGTTCTTC. Translated, it gives CASSSVASGGGNEQFF.

This clonotype turned up a few times. The chain links TRBV20-1 to TRBJ2-4; 9 bases agree with TRBD2. CDR1 is DFQATT, CDR2 SNEGSKA, per germline (reference sequence). The CDR3 covers 16 residues. With 3 bases clipped from V and 3 bases from J, the junction kept 9 bases outside the gene matches. The CDR3 spells CSARKEREVSKNIQYF. The CDR3 DNA is TGCAGTGCTAGGAAAGAGCGGGAGGTCAGCAAAAACATTCAGTACTTC.

In its sample, this clonotype was seen a few times. The chain is built from TRBV2 and TRBJ2-3; perhaps TRBD1 as D (6 bases). This CDR3 has 13 amino acids. The V end was cut by 6 bases, the J end by 1 base, with 8 bases between. Germline CDR1 is SNHLY and CDR2 is FYNNEI. CDR3 loop: CASRRQGTDTQYF. CDR3 in DNA: TGTGCCAGCAGACGACAGGGCACAGATACGCAGTATTTT.

This clonotype was seen ten or more times. This chain links TRBV15 with TRBJ1-6, with D possibly TRBD1 on 5 matching bases. This CDR3 comprises 18 residues. Deletions cut 0 bases from V and 1 base from J, with 13 bases between. CDR1 is LNHNV, CDR2 YYDKDF, per germline (reference sequence). In DNA, the CDR3 is TGTGCCACCAGCAGAGATCGGGGGATCCGGTCCTATAATTCACCCCTCCACTTT. Its protein is CATSRDRGIRSYNSPLHF.

The gene calls are TRBV3-1 and TRBJ1-6, with TRBD1 matching 8 bases. Trimming took 0 bases from V and 9 from J; bases not matched to a gene: 7. This CDR3 has 16 residues. The germline gives CDR1 LGHDT, CDR2 YNNKEL (reference sequence). CDR3 nucleotide sequence: TGTGCCAGCAGCCAAGATCGGTCAGGGGGCATTTCACCCCTCCACTTT. Protein sequence: CASSQDRSGGISPLHF.

This clonotype has only a few counts. The gene calls are TRBV20-1 and TRBJ2-2; 7 positions match TRBD1. The CDR3 spans 13 residues. Germline CDR1 is DFQATT and CDR2 is SNEGSKA (reference sequence). The V gene end was trimmed by 2 bases and the J gene end by 6 bases; junction bases not matched to a gene: 3. CDR3 DNA sequence: TGCAGTGCTAGACTACAGGGGTCCGGGGAGCTGTTTTTT. Its translation is CSARLQGSGELFF.

This clonotype was seen only a few times. The J gene is TRBJ2-1, the V gene TRBV2; D possibly corresponds to TRBD2 (6 bases). CDR3 length: 16 residues. Per the germline V gene, CDR1 is SNHLY and CDR2 is FYNNEI. The V end lost 3 bases, the J end lost 8 bases, and 20 bases lay between the germline ends. Here the CDR3 reads CASSEWAGTASDEQFF. The DNA for the CDR3 is TGTGCCAGCAGTGAGTGGGCAGGGACTGCTTCGGATGAGCAGTTCTTC.

The chain is built from TRBV5-1 and TRBJ2-2, with no clear D. Trimming removed 0 bases from V and 7 bases from J, with 7 bases in between. The CDR3 length is 13 residues. Looked up from germline, CDR1 is SGHRS and CDR2 is YFSETQ. The CDR3 region is CASSLEGLGELFF. Written as DNA, the CDR3 is TGCGCCAGCAGCTTGGAGGGCCTCGGGGAGCTGTTTTTT.

This clonotype has only a few counts. The chain links TRBV7-2 to TRBJ2-2; D perhaps matches TRBD2 (5 bases). In germline, CDR1 is SGHTA, CDR2 FQGNSA. This CDR3 spans 17 amino acids. V dropped 4 bases and J dropped 4 bases, with 19 bases sitting between them. The CDR3 coding sequence is TGTGCCAGCAGCTCGACCCTGGGCGGGTTTGGCACCGGGGAGCTGTTTTTT. It specifies CASSSTLGGFGTGELFF. The whole variable domain, filled in from reference TRBV7-2 and TRBJ2-2, reads GAGVSQSPSNKVTEKGKDVELRCDPISGHTALYWYRQSLGQGLEFLIYFQGNSAPDKSGLPSDRFSAERTGGSVSTLTIQRTQQEDSAVYLCASSSTLGGFGTGELFFGEGSRLTVL.

V is TRBV19 and J is TRBJ1-5; D uncertain. Trimming cost V 6 bases and J 4 bases, with 16 bases left between them. CDR3 size: 15 residues. Germline loops: CDR1 LNHDA, CDR2 SQIVND (reference sequence). The CDR3 is CASSNTARLNQPQHF. The CDR3 DNA is TGTGCCAGTAGCAACACTGCGAGGCTGAATCAGCCCCAGCATTTT.